These 14 T cell receptor beta chains were sequenced from one sample in a study of shared clonotypes between healthy human individuals. Data came from immunoSEQ multiplex PCR; TCRdb stores just in-frame clones and leaves some out. The sample carries millions of clones, around 95% recorded once. What was sequenced was naive CD4+ T cells sorted from blood. Subset described: CD45RA+ positively selected. The receptors stem from a man aged 18 to 29 in good health.

The genes are TRBV5-6 and TRBJ1-1, with 10 nucleotides matching TRBD1. V lost 5 bases and J lost 6; bases outside the gene matches: 10. Looked up from germline, CDR1 is SGHDT and CDR2 is YYEEEE. CDR3 size: 15 residues. The CDR3 nucleotides are TGTGCCAGCAGTCAAGACAGGGGGCTCGTCTCTGAAGCTTTCTTT. Residues: CASSQDRGLVSEAFF.

The genes are TRBV11-3 and TRBJ2-1; D is ambiguous. Trimming pared 5 bases from V and 3 bases from J, leaving 5 bases between. The CDR3 loop spans 12 amino acids. The germline gives CDR1 SGHNT, CDR2 YENEEA. The CDR3 region is CASSMNYNEQFF. The CDR3 DNA is TGTGCCAGCAGCATGAACTACAATGAGCAGTTCTTC.

This chain uses TRBV27 with TRBJ1-1; D uncertain. Trimming removed 5 bases at V and 1 base at J, with 8 bases between. Germline V gene sequence: CDR1 MNHEY, CDR2 SMNVEV (reference sequence). This CDR3 comprises 13 residues. CDR3 protein: CASSLESNTEAFF. The CDR3 DNA is TGTGCCAGCAGTCTGGAGTCGAACACTGAAGCTTTCTTT.

This rearrangement joins TRBV7-9 to TRBJ1-2, with 12 bases identical to TRBD1. Germline V CDR1 and CDR2: SEHNR, FQNEAQ (reference sequence). Trimming removed 5 bases from V and 4 bases from J; junction bases left unmatched: 5. The CDR3 has 15 amino acids. The CDR3 protein is CASSGGQGAIYGYTF. The DNA for the CDR3 is TGTGCCAGCAGCGGGGGACAGGGGGCAATCTATGGCTACACCTTC.

This chain links TRBV10-3 with TRBJ2-5; 7 nucleotides align to TRBD1. Germline values: CDR1 ENHRY, CDR2 SYGVKD. The junction had 2 bases not matched to a gene; V was cut back by 0 bases and J by 1 base. The CDR3 contains 15 residues. The CDR3 region is CAISESRGRQETQYF. CDR3 nucleotides: TGTGCCATCAGTGAGTCGAGGGGGCGCCAAGAGACCCAGTACTTC.

In DNA, the CDR3 is TGCGCCAGCAGCCCCCCCGCCAGCGGGAGTATGAATGAGCAGTTCTTC. It specifies CASSPPASGSMNEQFF. This chain connects TRBV5-1 to TRBJ2-1, with 8 nucleotides matching TRBD2. The CDR3 spans 16 residues. V dropped 4 bases and J dropped 7; count of bases not matched to a gene: 13. Germline CDR1 is SGHRS and CDR2 is YFSETQ.

The chain employs TRBV30 and TRBJ2-7, with TRBD1 identical over 7 bases. After removal of 5 bases from V and 0 bases from J, the junction contained 1 base not matched to a gene. The germline V gene encodes CDR1 GTSNPN and CDR2 SVGIG (reference sequence). This CDR3 has 12 residues. Here the CDR3 reads CAWDRDSYEQYF. CDR3 bases: TGTGCCTGGGACAGGGACTCCTACGAGCAGTACTTC.

The chain carries TRBV27 and TRBJ2-7, with 9 nucleotides matching TRBD2. The length of the CDR3 is 15 residues. V dropped 6 bases and J dropped 5; count of bases not matched to a gene: 11. From germline, CDR1 is MNHEY and CDR2 SMNVEV (reference sequence). In DNA, the CDR3 is TGTGCCAGCAGGCAACCCGGGACTAGCTGGAACGAGCAGTACTTC. Protein sequence: CASRQPGTSWNEQYF.

The chain uses TRBV28 and TRBJ2-1; tentatively, D is TRBD1 or TRBD2 (5 bases each). The germline CDR1 and CDR2 sequences are MDHEN and SYDVKM. V lost 2 bases and J 15 bases, leaving 14 bases between the germline ends. The CDR3 consists of 12 residues. CDR3 in amino acids: CASSLRGREAFF. In DNA form, the CDR3 reads TGTGCCAGCAGTTTACGGGGCAGGGAAGCGTTCTTC.

The gene calls are TRBV19 and TRBJ1-5; no clear D gene. V was trimmed by 2 bases and J by 0 bases, leaving 14 bases between them. The germline CDR1 and CDR2 sequences are LNHDA and SQIVND (reference sequence). The CDR3 covers 17 residues. CDR3 DNA: TGTGCCAGTAGTATATCGCCCCTGGGCCTTAGCAATCAGCCCCAGCATTTT. This gives the protein CASSISPLGLSNQPQHF.

The V and J genes are TRBV19 and TRBJ1-5, with D unclear. The V end lost 4 bases, the J end lost 0 bases, and 10 bases lay between the germline ends. Germline loops: CDR1 LNHDA, CDR2 SQIVND (reference sequence). The CDR3 is 15 residues long. CDR3 in DNA: TGTGCCAGTAGTAGTTTAACTTATAGCAATCAGCCCCAGCATTTT. Translating gives CASSSLTYSNQPQHF.

The V and J genes are TRBV10-3 and TRBJ2-3; a weak D match, TRBD2 (5 bases). This CDR3 region has 13 residues. Per germline, CDR1 ENHRY and CDR2 SYGVKD. Between the trimmed V and J ends, which lost 6 bases and 2 bases, there was a span of 9 bases. The CDR3: CAIRSGITDTQYF. The CDR3 DNA follows: TGTGCCATCAGGTCGGGGATCACAGATACGCAGTATTTT.

The rearrangement links TRBV10-3 to TRBJ1-3, with D possibly matching TRBD1 (5 bases). The V gene lost 7 bases and the J gene lost 1 base, with 14 bases spanning the gap. Germline-derived CDR1 and CDR2 are ENHRY and SYGVKD. There are 15 residues in the CDR3. The CDR3 loop reads CAITGGRTSGNTIYF. The DNA of the CDR3 is TGTGCCATCACCGGGGGACGGACGTCTGGAAACACCATATATTTT.

The chain joins TRBV5-8 to TRBJ1-6, with TRBD1 matching 7 bases. Germline CDR1 SGHTS, CDR2 YDEGEE. The V segment lost 3 bases and the J segment 10 bases; nucleotides outside the gene matches: 10. This CDR3 has 15 amino acids. DNA for the CDR3: TGTGCCAGCAGCTCGGGACAGATTTTTCACTCACCCCTCCACTTT. This gives the protein CASSSGQIFHSPLHF.